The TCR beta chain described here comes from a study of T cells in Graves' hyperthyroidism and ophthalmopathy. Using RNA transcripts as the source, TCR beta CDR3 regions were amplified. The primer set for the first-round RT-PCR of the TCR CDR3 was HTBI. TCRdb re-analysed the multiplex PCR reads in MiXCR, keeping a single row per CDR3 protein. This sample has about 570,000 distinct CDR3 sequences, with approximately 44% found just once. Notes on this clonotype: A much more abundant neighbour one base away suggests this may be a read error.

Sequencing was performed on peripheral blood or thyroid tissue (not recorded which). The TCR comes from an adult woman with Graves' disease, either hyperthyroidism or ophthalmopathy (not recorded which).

Written as DNA, the CDR3 is TGCGCCAGCAGCTGGGGACTTCAAGAGACCCACTACTTC. This codes for CASSWGLQETHYF. The chain couples TRBV5-1 to TRBJ2-5; D might be TRBD2 (6 bases). This CDR3 region has 13 residues. Germline V gene lookup returns CDR1 SGHRS and CDR2 YFSETQ.